The clone carrying this T cell receptor beta chain was seen a handful of times. Its specificity is not known. cDNA reverse transcribed from extracted RNA served as the sequencing template. Clones were sequenced by immunoSEQ multiplex PCR, and TCRdb holds only the in-frame ones, with some missing. The sample carries some 190,000 clones, approximately 67% recorded once. As to treatment: oral pan-JAK inhibitor, 5-10 mg twice daily. These data come from a study of CD8+ T cells in alopecia areata. Study-level points and caveats: In scalp samples, resident alphabeta T cells of normal skin are also sequenced.

The CDR3 is 14 amino acids. Germline values: CDR1 WSHSY, CDR2 SAAADI. Trimming cost V 6 bases and J 5 bases; bases outside gene matches: 6. Material: CD4+ T cells sorted from blood, obtained at week 49, from a patient treated with tofacitinib. V and J are TRBV10-2 and TRBJ2-2; 7 bases fit TRBD2. The TCR sequence derives from a human donor with alopecia areata. CDR3 nucleotides: TGCGCCAGCAGGACGGGGGGAGTGACCGGGGAGCTGTTTTTT. This codes for CASRTGGVTGELFF.